This TCR beta chain was profiled in a study of vaccination and CD4 T cells after COVID-19. Study as a whole: Samples from three convalescent patients were taken at day 14 and days 161 to 241 post-vaccination. Cells were stimulated with overlapping spike peptides from SARS-CoV-2, HCoV-NL63, HCoV-OC43 and HCoV-229E.

Once obtained from cultured CD4+ T cells, the DNA was sequenced using the Oncomine TCR Beta short-read assay. TCRdb re-analysed the PCR reads in MiXCR, keeping a single row per CDR3 protein. Of tens of thousands of distinct CDR3 sequences listed, about 31% are singletons. Points on this clonotype: Its antigen is unidentified.

Time point noted: late sampling 161 to 241 days after vaccination in three convalescent patients. Treatment defined: 10-day PBMC culture with coronavirus spike peptide pools or control peptides (ViraFEST assay). Half-medium replacement with fresh IL-2 medium took place on days 3 and 7. The CDR3 has 14 residues. The V and J ends lost 3 bases and 6 bases respectively, with 14 bases between them. The germline V gene has CDR1 LNHDA and CDR2 SQIVND (reference sequence). The sequence was obtained from a human donor who had recovered from COVID-19. This chain links TRBV19 with TRBJ1-2; D is perhaps TRBD1 (5 bases). This specimen was CD4+ T cells from blood, cultured in vitro, taken about 7 months after SARS-CoV-2 vaccination. CDR3 loop: CASSMGRVSDGYTF. CDR3 nucleotides: TGTGCCAGTAGTATGGGCAGGGTGTCGGATGGCTACACCTTC. Complete variable domain (other parts from reference TRBV19 and TRBJ1-2): DGGITQSPKYLFRKEGQNVTLSCEQNLNHDAMYWYRQDPGQGLRLIYYSQIVNDFQKGDIAEGYSVSREKKESFPLTVTSAQKNPTAFYLCASSMGRVSDGYTFGSGTRLTVV.